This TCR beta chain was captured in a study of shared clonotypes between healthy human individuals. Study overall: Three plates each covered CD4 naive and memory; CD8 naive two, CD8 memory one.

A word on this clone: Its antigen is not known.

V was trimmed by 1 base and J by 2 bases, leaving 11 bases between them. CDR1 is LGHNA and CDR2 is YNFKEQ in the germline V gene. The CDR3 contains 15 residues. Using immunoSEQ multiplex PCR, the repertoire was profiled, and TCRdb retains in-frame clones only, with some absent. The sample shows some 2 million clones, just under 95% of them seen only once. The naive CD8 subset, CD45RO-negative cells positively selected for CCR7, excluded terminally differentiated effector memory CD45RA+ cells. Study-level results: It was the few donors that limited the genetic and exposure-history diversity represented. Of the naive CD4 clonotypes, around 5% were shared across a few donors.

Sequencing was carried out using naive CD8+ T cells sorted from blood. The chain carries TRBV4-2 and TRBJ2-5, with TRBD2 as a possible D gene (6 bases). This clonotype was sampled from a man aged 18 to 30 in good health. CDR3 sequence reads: CASSQGPGLQETQYF. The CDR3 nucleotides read TGTGCCAGCAGCCAAGGACCGGGACTGCAAGAGACCCAGTACTTC.